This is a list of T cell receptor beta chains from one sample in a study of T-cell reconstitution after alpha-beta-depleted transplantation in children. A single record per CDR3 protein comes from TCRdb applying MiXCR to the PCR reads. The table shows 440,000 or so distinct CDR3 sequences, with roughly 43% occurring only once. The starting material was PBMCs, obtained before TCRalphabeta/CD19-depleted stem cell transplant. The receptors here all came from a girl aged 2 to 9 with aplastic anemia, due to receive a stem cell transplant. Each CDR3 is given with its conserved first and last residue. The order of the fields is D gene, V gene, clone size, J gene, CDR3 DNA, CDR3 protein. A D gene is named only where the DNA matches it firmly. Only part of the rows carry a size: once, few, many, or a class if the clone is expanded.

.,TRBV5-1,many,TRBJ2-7,TGCGCCAGCAGCTTGGTTGTAGGTCGGAGCTACGAGCAGTACTTC,CASSLVVGRSYEQYF
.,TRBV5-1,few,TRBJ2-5,TGCGCCAGCAGCTTGATGGGGGCCGGGCAAGAGACCCAGTACTTC,CASSLMGAGQETQYF
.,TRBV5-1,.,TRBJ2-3,TGCGCCAGCAGCTTGAAAGACTTCACAGATACGCAGTATTTT,CASSLKDFTDTQYF
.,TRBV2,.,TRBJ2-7,TGTGCCAGCAGTTCGGGCCTATTCCACTACGAGCAGTACTTC,CASSSGLFHYEQYF
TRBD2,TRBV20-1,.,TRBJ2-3,TGCAGTGCTACGCTAGCGGGGGTTCGGAATACGCAGTATTTT,CSATLAGVRNTQYF
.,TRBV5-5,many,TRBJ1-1,TGTGCCAGCAGCTCAAGGACGGCACTGAACACTGAAGCTTTCTTT,CASSSRTALNTEAFF
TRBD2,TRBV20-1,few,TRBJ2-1,TGCAGTGCTAGAGATAAGGGACTAGCGGGAGGGAATGAGCAGTTCTTC,CSARDKGLAGGNEQFF
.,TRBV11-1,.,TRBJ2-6,TGTGCCAGCAGCTTAGCGGGCAGACTGCTCTCTGGGGCCAACGTCCTGACTTTC,CASSLAGRLLSGANVLTF
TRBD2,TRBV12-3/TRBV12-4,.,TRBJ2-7,TGTGCCAGCAGCCTTTCGGGGACTAGCGGGATTTCCTACGAGCAGTACTTC,CASSLSGTSGISYEQYF
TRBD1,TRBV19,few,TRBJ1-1,TGTGCCAGTAGTACCGCCGGGACAGGGGGCACTGAAGCTTTCTTT,CASSTAGTGGTEAFF
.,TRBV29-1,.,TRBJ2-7,TGCAGCGTTGAACACCCCGGGAGAGCCTACGAGCAGTACTTC,CSVEHPGRAYEQYF
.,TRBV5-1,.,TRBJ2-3,TGCGCCAGCAGCTTGGCGACAGGAGCAGATACGCAGTATTTT,CASSLATGADTQYF
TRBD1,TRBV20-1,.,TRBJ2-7,TGCAGTGCCGGACACCGGGACAGGGCCTACGAGCAGTACTTC,CSAGHRDRAYEQYF
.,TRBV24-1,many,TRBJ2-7,TGTGCCACCAGTGGCGGTTCCTACGAGCAGTACTTC,CATSGGSYEQYF
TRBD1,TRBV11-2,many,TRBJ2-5,TGTGCCAGCAGCTTGGACCGACCCCTGACAGGGGTCCAAGAGACCCAGTACTTC,CASSLDRPLTGVQETQYF
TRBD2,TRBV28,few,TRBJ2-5,TGTGCCAGCAGTTTATCGGGAGGAAAGAGGGAGACCCAGTACTTC,CASSLSGGKRETQYF
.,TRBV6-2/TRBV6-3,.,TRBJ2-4,TGTGCCAGCAGTTGGCTAGATGGGACTCTAGCCAAAAACATTCAGTACTTC,CASSWLDGTLAKNIQYF
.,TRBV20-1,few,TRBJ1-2,TGCAGTGCTAGCGCGGGGAACTATGGCTACACCTTC,CSASAGNYGYTF
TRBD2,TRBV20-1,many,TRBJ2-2,TGCAGTGCTAGCGGGAGGGCCCTCAAGGGGAACACCGGGGAGCTGTTTTTT,CSASGRALKGNTGELFF
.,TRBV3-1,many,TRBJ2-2,TGTGCCAGCAGCCAAACGGTTACCACCGGGGAGCTGTTTTTT,CASSQTVTTGELFF
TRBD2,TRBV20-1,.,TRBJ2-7,TGCAGTGCGGGGTCTAGCGGGGGCCTTCTCTACGAGCAGTACTTC,CSAGSSGGLLYEQYF
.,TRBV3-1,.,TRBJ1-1,TGTGCCAGCAGCCAAGAGTGGCTCAGGGGCTCTGAAGCTTTCTTT,CASSQEWLRGSEAFF
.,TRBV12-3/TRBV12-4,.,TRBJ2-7,TGTGCCAGCAAAGGAGCCTACGAGCAGTACTTC,CASKGAYEQYF
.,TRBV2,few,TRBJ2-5,TGTGCCAGCAGTGAAGCGCTTCGAGCGTCTGGGGAGACCCAGTACTTC,CASSEALRASGETQYF
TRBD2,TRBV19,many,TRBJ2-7,TGTGCCAGTAGTCTGGGACTATACTACGAGCAGTACTTC,CASSLGLYYEQYF
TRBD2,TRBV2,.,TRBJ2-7,TGTGCCAGCAGTGGTCCAGCGGGACTGTACGAGCAGTACTTC,CASSGPAGLYEQYF
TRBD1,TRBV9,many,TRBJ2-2,TGTGCCAGCAGCGTCCGGGACAGGGGGCTTGGGAACACCGGGGAGCTGTTTTTT,CASSVRDRGLGNTGELFF
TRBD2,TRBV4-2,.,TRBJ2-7,TGTGCCAGCAGCCAAGAACTAGCGGGATCCTACGAGCAGTACTTC,CASSQELAGSYEQYF
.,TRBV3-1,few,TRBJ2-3,TGTGCCAGCAGCCAACAGATCACAGATACGCAGTATTTT,CASSQQITDTQYF
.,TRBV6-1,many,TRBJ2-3,TGTGCCACCCGGGACAGCGGGACAGATACGCAGTATTTT,CATRDSGTDTQYF
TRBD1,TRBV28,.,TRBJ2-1,TGTGCCAGCGCCTACGGACGTCGGACAGGGAGAATCTACAATGAGCAGTTCTTC,CASAYGRRTGRIYNEQFF
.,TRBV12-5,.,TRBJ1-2,TGTGCTAGTGGCCCCGGTGGTTTTGGCTACACCTTC,CASGPGGFGYTF
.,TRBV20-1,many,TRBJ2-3,TGCAGTGCTAGCGACCGCCCCGGAGATACGCAGTATTTT,CSASDRPGDTQYF
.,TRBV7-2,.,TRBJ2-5,TGTGCCAGCAGCCCTACCCCCTCAGAGACCCAGTACTTC,CASSPTPSETQYF
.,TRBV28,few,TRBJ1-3,TGTGCCAGCAGTTTAGTCGGACAGCTTTATGGAAACACCATATATTTT,CASSLVGQLYGNTIYF
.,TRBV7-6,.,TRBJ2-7,TGTGCCAGCAGCTTATATGCAGACTCCTACGAGCAGTACTTC,CASSLYADSYEQYF
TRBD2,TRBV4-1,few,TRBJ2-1,TGCGCCAGCAGCCTGCGGGCTAGCGGGATTCGAGCTGAGCAGTTCTTC,CASSLRASGIRAEQFF
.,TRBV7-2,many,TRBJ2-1,TGTGCCAGCAGCTTAGGGGCAACAGAGATCTTAAGCCAGTTCTTC,CASSLGATEILSQFF
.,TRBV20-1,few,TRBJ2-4,TGCAGTGCTAGAGATGGTATTCCAGGGGCCAAAAACATTCAGTACTTC,CSARDGIPGAKNIQYF
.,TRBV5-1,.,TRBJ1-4,TGCGCCAGCAGCACCGGGACTTCCATGGGGGAAAAACTGTTTTTT,CASSTGTSMGEKLFF
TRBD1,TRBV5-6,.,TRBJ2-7,TGTGCCAGCAGCCGGACAGGATACTCCTACGAGCAGTACTTC,CASSRTGYSYEQYF
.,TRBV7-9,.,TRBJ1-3,TGTGCCAGCAGCTGGCGTGAGAGCCACTCTGGAAACACCATATATTTT,CASSWRESHSGNTIYF
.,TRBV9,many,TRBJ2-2,TGTGCCAGCAGCCAAGGAACGGGGGCGACCACCGGGGAGCTGTTTTTT,CASSQGTGATTGELFF
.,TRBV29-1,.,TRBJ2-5,TGCAGCGTTGAGCCAGGGACAGAGACCCAGTACTTC,CSVEPGTETQYF
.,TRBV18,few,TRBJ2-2,TGTGCCAGCTCACCATTGACTAGGAGGGACACCGGGGAGCTGTTTTTT,CASSPLTRRDTGELFF
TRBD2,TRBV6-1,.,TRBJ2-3,TGTGCCAGCAGTGAAGCAAAGCGGGAGGGCCGATATACGCAGTATTTT,CASSEAKREGRYTQYF
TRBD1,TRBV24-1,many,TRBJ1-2,TGTGCCACCAGTGCCCGACAGGGAGGCTATGGCTACACCTTC,CATSARQGGYGYTF
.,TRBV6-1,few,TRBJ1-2,TGTGCCAGCAGTGCCCGGGAAACGTACTATGGCTACACCTTC,CASSARETYYGYTF
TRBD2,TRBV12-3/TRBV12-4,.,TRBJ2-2,TGTGCCAGCGCCCTAAGCGGGAGAAACACCGGGGAGCTGTTTTTT,CASALSGRNTGELFF
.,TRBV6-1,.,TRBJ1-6,TGTGCCAGCAGTGGACAGCCCTCAAATTCACCCCTCCACTTT,CASSGQPSNSPLHF
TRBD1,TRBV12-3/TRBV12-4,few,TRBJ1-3,TGTGCCAGCAGTTCGCCTACAGGGGACTCTGGAAACACCATATATTTT,CASSSPTGDSGNTIYF
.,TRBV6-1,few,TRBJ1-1,TGTGCCAGCCTCCGTGGCTCGAACACTGAAGCTTTCTTT,CASLRGSNTEAFF
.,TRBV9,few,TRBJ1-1,TGTGCCAGCAGCCCGCCCCCGGGGAACACTGAAGCTTTCTTT,CASSPPPGNTEAFF
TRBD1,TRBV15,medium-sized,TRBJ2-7,TGTGCCACCAGCTTACACCCGGGACAGGGGGTCCACGAGCAGTACTTC,CATSLHPGQGVHEQYF
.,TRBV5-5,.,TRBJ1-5,TGTGCCAGCAGCTTGGGGCAGAATCAGCCCCAGCATTTT,CASSLGQNQPQHF
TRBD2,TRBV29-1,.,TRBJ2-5,TGCAGCGTTGATGGGCGGGAGAAAGAGTGGGAGACCCAGTACTTC,CSVDGREKEWETQYF
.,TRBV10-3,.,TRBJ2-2,TGTGCCATCAGTGAGAAACACTACACCGGGGAGCTGTTTTTT,CAISEKHYTGELFF
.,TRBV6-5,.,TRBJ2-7,TGTGCCAGCAGTTTCGTTGCCAGGGGCTACGAGCAGTACTTC,CASSFVARGYEQYF
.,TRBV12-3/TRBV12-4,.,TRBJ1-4,TGTGCCAGCAGTTTAGAACATAAAAATGAAAAACTGTTTTTT,CASSLEHKNEKLFF